This T cell receptor beta chain was documented in a study of OX40 agonist ivuxolimab in advanced cancers. Study-level background: Patients undergoing dose escalation presented with hepatocellular carcinoma, melanoma, renal cell or head and neck cancer.

The repertoire was sequenced with immunoSEQ multiplex PCR; TCRdb's copy has only in-frame clones and lacks some. Of about 86,000 clones detected, about 83% appear once; the ten largest clones hold approximately 1.5%. Study-wide results and caveats: Averaged across samples, CD8+ T cells carried more expanded clones than CD4+ did.

In the case of this clone: Its specificity is not known.

V was shortened by 5 bases and J by 5 bases, with 10 bases between the two germline ends. CDR3 length: 12 amino acids. Germline CDR1 and CDR2: MNHEY and SVGAGI. Sequenced material: CD4+ or CD8+ T cells sorted from blood, taken in a trial of the OX40 agonist ivuxolimab. This TCR was recovered from an adult with an advanced solid tumor such as melanoma, head and neck, liver or kidney cancer. This chain connects TRBV6-5 to TRBJ2-7; the D is unclear. CDR3 in DNA: TGTGCCAGCAGTGAAAGAGGAAACGAGCAGTACTTC. It codes for CASSERGNEQYF.